These 17 T cell receptor beta chains were sequenced from one sample in a study of shared clonotypes between healthy human individuals. The data were produced by immunoSEQ multiplex PCR, yet TCRdb's version contains in-frame clones alone and is incomplete. The sample records millions of clones, more than 90% being singletons. Source material: naive CD4+ T cells sorted from blood. This sample's subset: CD45RA+ positively selected. All receptors come from a man younger than 35 in good health.

The J gene is TRBJ1-1, the V gene TRBV10-3, with 7 bases lining up with TRBD1. CDR3 size: 13 residues. Trimming took 7 bases from V and 11 from J; bases not matched to a gene: 13. The V gene's germline CDR1 is ENHRY and CDR2 SYGVKD. CDR3 sequence (DNA): TGTGCCATCACGGAGGGGCAGGGGGGTTATGCTTTCTTT. The encoded protein is CAITEGQGGYAFF.

The V call is TRBV7-2, the J call TRBJ2-2, with TRBD1 identical over 7 bases. V lost 1 base to trimming and J lost 7 bases; unmatched junction nucleotides: 9. CDR3 length: 16 residues. Germline values: CDR1 SGHTA, CDR2 FQGNSA. CDR3: CASSLVGDRAVGELFF. CDR3 sequence (DNA): TGTGCCAGCAGCTTAGTAGGAGACAGGGCTGTCGGGGAGCTGTTTTTT.

DNA for the CDR3: TGTGCCAGCAGCCACCTAGCGGGCGAAAGCACAGATACGCAGTATTTT. As protein: CASSHLAGESTDTQYF. V gene TRBV2 combines with J gene TRBJ2-3; TRBD2 aligns across 8 bases. In germline, CDR1 is SNHLY, CDR2 FYNNEI. V was clipped by 6 bases and J by 0 bases; unmatched bases: 8. The CDR3 length is 16 residues.

The V and J genes are TRBV2 and TRBJ2-7; 8 bases align to TRBD2. The length of the CDR3 is 13 residues. The V segment lost 8 bases and the J segment 5 bases; nucleotides outside the gene matches: 8. Germline V lookup: CDR1 SNHLY, CDR2 FYNNEI. CDR3 DNA sequence: TGTGCCAGCCGCGCGGGAGGAGGTCACGAGCAGTACTTC. This gives the protein CASRAGGGHEQYF.

This chain connects TRBV5-4 to TRBJ2-5; 13 bases are a match to TRBD2. Germline CDR1 and CDR2: SGHNT and YYREEE (reference sequence). With V trimmed by 2 bases and J by 5 bases, 6 bases remained unmatched. There are 16 residues in the CDR3. In DNA form, the CDR3 reads TGTGCCAGCAGCTTAAGGACTAGCGGGAGATCGGAGACCCAGTACTTC. Translated: CASSLRTSGRSETQYF.

The chain combines TRBV7-2 with TRBJ1-2; 8 nucleotides agree with TRBD1. The length of the CDR3 is 14 residues. Germline V CDR1 and CDR2: SGHTA, FQGNSA. The junction had 9 bases not matched to a gene; V was cut back by 5 bases and J by 7 bases. CDR3 in DNA: TGTGCCAGCAGCGCGACAGGGGAATGGGGTGGCTACACCTTC. Residues: CASSATGEWGGYTF.

This chain connects TRBV28 to TRBJ1-5; D perhaps matches TRBD1 (5 bases). Germline assignment: CDR1 MDHEN and CDR2 SYDVKM. The germline V and J ends were trimmed by 6 bases and 10 bases, with 16 bases remaining between them. The CDR3 runs to 13 residues. CDR3 sequence: CASSLGWGNPQHF. Here the CDR3 DNA reads TGTGCCAGCAGCCTCGGGTGGGGCAACCCCCAGCATTTT.

On this clone itself: Within the sample, other DNA sequences also encode this same CDR3. V is TRBV29-1 and J is TRBJ1-1; 8 bases agree with TRBD1. The CDR3 runs to 12 residues. V lost 6 bases, J lost 5 bases, and 5 bases stayed unmatched. The germline V gene has CDR1 SQVTM and CDR2 ANQGSEA. The CDR3 here is CSVGDRGTEAFF. DNA of the CDR3: TGCAGCGTGGGAGACAGGGGTACTGAAGCTTTCTTT.

The chain combines TRBV28 with TRBJ1-5, with D perhaps matching TRBD1 (6 bases). The CDR3 has 15 residues. The ends were cut back, 3 bases at V and 1 base at J, with 10 bases in the middle. Germline V gives CDR1 MDHEN, CDR2 SYDVKM. CDR3 loop: CASSFSGVSNQPQHF. In DNA, the CDR3 is TGTGCCAGCAGTTTTTCAGGGGTCAGCAATCAGCCCCAGCATTTT.

The rearrangement uses TRBV29-1 and TRBJ2-7; possible D gene TRBD1, 6 bases. Trimming took off 4 bases at V and 6 bases at J, with 22 bases between the two ends. The CDR3 has 15 residues. Germline V gene lookup returns CDR1 SQVTM and CDR2 ANQGSEA. The CDR3 region has the DNA TGCAGCGTTGCACATATCGTAGGGGGTCTCGGCGAGCAGTACTTC. It codes for CSVAHIVGGLGEQYF.

The CDR3 loop is CASSLGLLSVGNTIYF. As DNA, the CDR3 is TGTGCCAGCAGCTTGGGACTCCTCTCCGTCGGAAACACCATATATTTT. The chain uses TRBV5-6 and TRBJ1-3; D unresolved. The CDR3 sequence is 16 residues long. Germline V gives CDR1 SGHDT, CDR2 YYEEEE. V was clipped by 0 bases and J by 4 bases, with 14 bases between them.

This chain joins TRBV10-3 and TRBJ2-3, with 9 nucleotides matching TRBD2. Trimming cost V 5 bases and J 3 bases; bases outside gene matches: 6. CDR1 and CDR2 (germline): ENHRY, SYGVKD. This CDR3 is 15 amino acids long. The CDR3 bases are TGTGCCATCAGTCTAGCGGGATGGGGGACAGATACGCAGTATTTT. Its translation: CAISLAGWGTDTQYF.

With respect to this clone: Other DNA sequences in this sample translate to the same CDR3. The rearrangement joins TRBV18 to TRBJ2-7; no clear D. The CDR3 length is 14 residues. Trimming stripped 0 bases from V and 2 bases from J, with 8 bases between. Germline CDR1 and CDR2: KGHSH and LQKENI. CDR3 sequence: CASSPPGPTYEQYF. The CDR3 nucleotides read TGTGCCAGCTCACCACCCGGGCCAACCTACGAGCAGTACTTC. Full variable domain (missing parts from reference TRBV18 and TRBJ2-7): NAGVMQNPRHLVRRRGQEARLRCSPMKGHSHVYWYRQLPEEGLKFMVYLQKENIIDESGMPKERFSAEFPKEGPSILRIQQVVRGDSAAYFCASSPPGPTYEQYFGPGTRLTVT.

This chain joins TRBV7-8 and TRBJ2-7; D is ambiguous. Germline values: CDR1 SGHVS, CDR2 FQNEAQ. This CDR3 region has 14 residues. V lost 1 base to trimming and J lost 6 bases, with 13 bases between them. The CDR3 spells CASSLDSPGGEQYF. Written as DNA, the CDR3 is TGTGCCAGCAGCTTAGATTCCCCAGGCGGCGAGCAGTACTTC.

The genes are TRBV27 and TRBJ1-1; D is uncertain. The ends were cut back, 6 bases at V and 5 bases at J, with 7 bases in the middle. CDR3 length: 11 residues. The V gene's germline CDR1 is MNHEY and CDR2 SMNVEV (reference sequence). The CDR3 loop reads CASSGWTEAFF. The CDR3 region has the DNA TGTGCCAGCAGCGGGTGGACTGAAGCTTTCTTT.

This clone was recorded once. The chain recombines TRBV6-5 with TRBJ2-2, with 9 bases matching TRBD2. V dropped 6 bases and J dropped 1; count of bases not matched to a gene: 3. The CDR3 length is 15 residues. Germline CDR1 reads MNHEY; CDR2 reads SVGAGI. This CDR3 reads CASRRLAVNTGELFF. The CDR3 coding sequence is TGTGCCAGCAGAAGACTAGCGGTGAACACCGGGGAGCTGTTTTTT.

The chain employs TRBV30 and TRBJ1-6; weak D call: TRBD1 (6 bases). Per the germline V gene, CDR1 is GTSNPN and CDR2 is SVGIG (reference sequence). V lost 0 bases and J lost 10, with 13 bases in between. The CDR3 runs 14 residues. The CDR3 bases are TGTGCCTGGAGTGTAGGGGGGCTGGGATCACCCCTCCACTTT. This encodes CAWSVGGLGSPLHF. The whole variable domain, remainder taken from reference TRBV30 and TRBJ1-6, is SQTIHQWPATLVQPVGSPLSLECTVEGTSNPNLYWYRQAAGRGLQLLFYSVGIGQISSEVPQNLSASRPQDRQFILSSKKLLLSDSGFYLCAWSVGGLGSPLHFGNGTRLTVT.